Listed below are T cell receptor beta chains from one sample, sequenced in a study of CD8 T cells in ankylosing spondylitis. MiXCR was run by TCRdb on the 5' RACE reads, yielding one entry per CDR3 protein. Of roughly 700,000 distinct CDR3 sequences in the sample, under 20% were seen once. The source material was blood, either unsorted or a sorted T cell fraction (not recorded which). The receptors here all came from a male donor with ankylosing spondylitis. The CDR3 runs from the conserved cysteine through the conserved F or W. A D gene is named only where the DNA matches it firmly. Size tells how often a clone was seen (once, few, many) or the class of an expanded clone, and some rows leave it out.

d_call: NA
v_call: TRBV12-3/TRBV12-4
clone_size: many
j_call: TRBJ2-7
cdr3_aa: CASSSRDRPRDEQYF
cdr3_nt: TGTGCCAGCAGTTCCCGGGACCGACCCAGAGACGAGCAGTACTTC

d_call: TRBD2
v_call: TRBV20-1
clone_size: few
j_call: TRBJ2-1
cdr3_aa: CSARRLAGPSGNEQFF
cdr3_nt: TGCAGTGCTAGACGACTAGCGGGACCCTCCGGGAATGAGCAGTTCTTC

d_call: NA
v_call: TRBV6-5
clone_size: many
j_call: TRBJ1-1
cdr3_aa: CASSYSETGPGGAFF
cdr3_nt: TGTGCCAGCAGTTATTCAGAAACAGGGCCCGGTGGAGCTTTCTTT

d_call: NA
v_call: TRBV20-1
clone_size: NA
j_call: TRBJ2-5
cdr3_aa: CSARGVRETQYF
cdr3_nt: TGCAGTGCTAGAGGGGTTCGAGAGACCCAGTACTTC

d_call: NA
v_call: TRBV4-1
clone_size: few
j_call: TRBJ2-2
cdr3_aa: CASSVLQGAGELFF
cdr3_nt: TGCGCCAGCAGCGTGCTACAGGGAGCCGGGGAGCTGTTTTTT

d_call: TRBD1
v_call: TRBV5-1
clone_size: NA
j_call: TRBJ2-3
cdr3_aa: CASSRYGTDTDTQYF
cdr3_nt: TGCGCCAGCAGCCGCTATGGGACAGACACAGATACGCAGTATTTT

d_call: NA
v_call: TRBV7-2
clone_size: few
j_call: TRBJ2-5
cdr3_aa: CASSSRSETQYF
cdr3_nt: TGTGCCAGCAGCTCGCGATCAGAGACCCAGTACTTC

d_call: NA
v_call: TRBV20-1
clone_size: NA
j_call: TRBJ1-1
cdr3_aa: CSARAPGEAFF
cdr3_nt: TGCAGTGCTAGAGCGCCGGGTGAAGCTTTCTTT

d_call: NA
v_call: TRBV7-9
clone_size: NA
j_call: TRBJ1-5
cdr3_aa: CASSIADQPQHF
cdr3_nt: TGTGCCAGCAGCATCGCCGATCAGCCCCAGCATTTT

d_call: TRBD2
v_call: TRBV4-1
clone_size: few
j_call: TRBJ2-1
cdr3_aa: CASSPDGLAGLRYNEQFF
cdr3_nt: TGCGCCAGCAGCCCCGACGGACTAGCGGGATTGCGGTACAATGAGCAGTTCTTC

d_call: NA
v_call: TRBV6-2/TRBV6-3
clone_size: many
j_call: TRBJ2-1
cdr3_aa: CASSYSAEREQFF
cdr3_nt: TGTGCCAGCAGTTACTCGGCGGAAAGGGAGCAGTTCTTC

d_call: NA
v_call: TRBV20-1
clone_size: NA
j_call: TRBJ2-5
cdr3_aa: CSASYGIQETQYF
cdr3_nt: TGCAGTGCTAGTTATGGAATACAAGAGACCCAGTACTTC

d_call: TRBD1
v_call: TRBV12-3/TRBV12-4
clone_size: few
j_call: TRBJ2-6
cdr3_aa: CASRIGTVSSGANVLTF
cdr3_nt: TGTGCCAGCAGGATAGGGACAGTTAGCTCTGGGGCCAACGTCCTGACTTTC

d_call: TRBD2
v_call: TRBV28
clone_size: NA
j_call: TRBJ2-2
cdr3_aa: CASSGTSYTGELFF
cdr3_nt: TGTGCCAGCAGTGGGACTAGCTACACCGGGGAGCTGTTTTTT

d_call: TRBD2
v_call: TRBV29-1
clone_size: NA
j_call: TRBJ2-7
cdr3_aa: CSVQAGVLYEQYF
cdr3_nt: TGCAGCGTCCAAGCGGGAGTCCTCTACGAGCAGTACTTC

d_call: NA
v_call: TRBV7-2
clone_size: few
j_call: TRBJ1-6
cdr3_aa: CASSLKQNNSPLHF
cdr3_nt: TGTGCCAGCAGCTTAAAGCAAAATAATTCACCCCTCCACTTT

d_call: NA
v_call: TRBV20-1
clone_size: few
j_call: TRBJ2-3
cdr3_aa: CSAVGSTQYF
cdr3_nt: TGCAGTGCTGTCGGGAGTACGCAGTATTTT

d_call: TRBD2
v_call: TRBV20-1
clone_size: NA
j_call: TRBJ2-1
cdr3_aa: CSARDLWGGSYNEQFF
cdr3_nt: TGCAGTGCTAGAGATTTGTGGGGGGGGTCCTACAATGAGCAGTTCTTC

d_call: NA
v_call: TRBV7-2
clone_size: NA
j_call: TRBJ2-7
cdr3_aa: CASSAQPTGDPYEQYF
cdr3_nt: TGTGCCAGCAGCGCCCAGCCCACCGGGGATCCCTACGAGCAGTACTTC

d_call: TRBD1
v_call: TRBV12-3/TRBV12-4
clone_size: many
j_call: TRBJ1-6
cdr3_aa: CASRQGANSPLHF
cdr3_nt: TGTGCCAGCAGACAGGGGGCGAATTCACCCCTCCACTTT

d_call: NA
v_call: TRBV3-1
clone_size: few
j_call: TRBJ2-7
cdr3_aa: CASSQDGGQSSYEQYF
cdr3_nt: TGTGCCAGCAGCCAAGACGGAGGACAAAGCTCCTACGAGCAGTACTTC

d_call: NA
v_call: TRBV7-2
clone_size: many
j_call: TRBJ2-5
cdr3_aa: CASSLRGYPGETQYF
cdr3_nt: TGTGCCAGCAGCTTAAGGGGCTACCCTGGGGAGACCCAGTACTTC

d_call: NA
v_call: TRBV7-3
clone_size: once
j_call: TRBJ2-1
cdr3_aa: CASSLLGGALAEDNEQFF
cdr3_nt: TGTGCCAGCAGCTTATTGGGGGGGGCGTTAGCGGAGGACAATGAGCAGTTCTTC

d_call: NA
v_call: TRBV20-1
clone_size: NA
j_call: TRBJ2-4
cdr3_aa: CSSEHLGTKNIQYF
cdr3_nt: TGCAGTTCGGAACACCTTGGGACCAAAAACATTCAGTACTTC

d_call: NA
v_call: TRBV7-9
clone_size: NA
j_call: TRBJ2-7
cdr3_aa: CASTGPAYEQYF
cdr3_nt: TGTGCCAGCACCGGGCCGGCCTACGAGCAGTACTTC

d_call: NA
v_call: TRBV29-1
clone_size: NA
j_call: TRBJ1-5
cdr3_aa: CSVVGAGNQPQHF
cdr3_nt: TGCAGCGTTGTAGGGGCGGGCAATCAGCCCCAGCATTTT

d_call: TRBD1
v_call: TRBV7-9
clone_size: few
j_call: TRBJ2-1
cdr3_aa: CASSTGTGAYNEQFF
cdr3_nt: TGTGCCAGCAGCACCGGGACAGGGGCCTACAATGAGCAGTTCTTC

d_call: NA
v_call: TRBV5-1
clone_size: NA
j_call: TRBJ1-6
cdr3_aa: CASSTGLNSPLHF
cdr3_nt: TGCGCCAGCAGCACGGGTCTAAATTCACCCCTCCACTTT

d_call: NA
v_call: TRBV27
clone_size: few
j_call: TRBJ1-1
cdr3_aa: CASSLRITGMNTEAFF
cdr3_nt: TGTGCCAGCAGTTTAAGGATAACAGGGATGAACACTGAAGCTTTCTTT

d_call: TRBD1
v_call: TRBV7-9
clone_size: NA
j_call: TRBJ2-7
cdr3_aa: CASSQGQGRTDEQYF
cdr3_nt: TGTGCCAGCAGTCAGGGACAGGGCAGAACCGACGAGCAGTACTTC

d_call: NA
v_call: TRBV30
clone_size: few
j_call: TRBJ2-5
cdr3_aa: CAWSVGAGEETQYF
cdr3_nt: TGTGCCTGGAGTGTAGGGGCAGGGGAAGAGACCCAGTACTTC

d_call: NA
v_call: TRBV5-1
clone_size: many
j_call: TRBJ2-1
cdr3_aa: CASSPRGLSYNEQFF
cdr3_nt: TGCGCCAGCAGCCCCAGGGGTCTCTCCTACAATGAGCAGTTCTTC

d_call: NA
v_call: TRBV3-1
clone_size: few
j_call: TRBJ2-7
cdr3_aa: CASSQDPPGIPSEQYF
cdr3_nt: TGTGCCAGCAGCCAAGATCCCCCAGGGATCCCCTCCGAGCAGTACTTC

d_call: TRBD1
v_call: TRBV12-3/TRBV12-4
clone_size: NA
j_call: TRBJ2-1
cdr3_aa: CASRRDRGHGGEQFF
cdr3_nt: TGTGCCAGCAGACGGGACAGGGGGCACGGAGGTGAGCAGTTCTTC

d_call: TRBD2
v_call: TRBV6-1
clone_size: NA
j_call: TRBJ2-5
cdr3_aa: CASSSTSYSQETQYF
cdr3_nt: TGTGCCAGCAGCTCGACTAGCTACAGCCAAGAGACCCAGTACTTC

d_call: TRBD1
v_call: TRBV29-1
clone_size: few
j_call: TRBJ1-5
cdr3_aa: CSVGQGIDQPQHF
cdr3_nt: TGCAGCGTTGGACAGGGGATTGATCAGCCCCAGCATTTT

d_call: TRBD2
v_call: TRBV2
clone_size: NA
j_call: TRBJ2-4
cdr3_aa: CASSETSGSLAKNIQYF
cdr3_nt: TGTGCCAGCAGTGAGACTAGCGGGAGCCTAGCCAAAAACATTCAGTACTTC

d_call: TRBD1
v_call: TRBV6-1
clone_size: few
j_call: TRBJ2-2
cdr3_aa: CASRDRVNTGELFF
cdr3_nt: TGTGCCAGCCGGGACAGGGTGAACACCGGGGAGCTGTTTTTT

d_call: TRBD2
v_call: TRBV6-5
clone_size: few
j_call: TRBJ2-7
cdr3_aa: CASSYSMYSGSGEQYF
cdr3_nt: TGTGCCAGCAGTTACTCGATGTATAGCGGGAGCGGCGAGCAGTACTTC

d_call: NA
v_call: TRBV5-6
clone_size: few
j_call: TRBJ2-7
cdr3_aa: CASSSPGEEQYF
cdr3_nt: TGTGCCAGCAGCTCACCAGGGGAAGAGCAGTACTTC

d_call: NA
v_call: TRBV7-2
clone_size: NA
j_call: TRBJ1-2
cdr3_aa: CASSLAVAAYNIRYYGYTF
cdr3_nt: TGTGCCAGCAGCTTAGCGGTGGCAGCATATAACATCCGATACTATGGCTACACCTTC

d_call: TRBD1
v_call: TRBV3-1
clone_size: NA
j_call: TRBJ2-1
cdr3_aa: CASSQGRDRATYNEQFF
cdr3_nt: TGTGCCAGCAGCCAAGGTCGGGACAGGGCTACCTACAATGAGCAGTTCTTC

d_call: TRBD1
v_call: TRBV25-1
clone_size: many
j_call: TRBJ1-1
cdr3_aa: CASSELTGPNTEAFF
cdr3_nt: TGTGCCAGCAGTGAACTGACAGGGCCTAACACTGAAGCTTTCTTT

d_call: NA
v_call: TRBV9
clone_size: NA
j_call: TRBJ2-2
cdr3_aa: CASFSDNTGELFF
cdr3_nt: TGTGCCAGCTTTAGTGATAACACCGGGGAGCTGTTTTTT

d_call: NA
v_call: TRBV3-1
clone_size: NA
j_call: TRBJ1-5
cdr3_aa: CASSQGSKNQPQHF
cdr3_nt: TGTGCCAGCAGCCAAGGGTCCAAAAATCAGCCCCAGCATTTT

d_call: NA
v_call: TRBV15
clone_size: few
j_call: TRBJ2-2
cdr3_aa: CATSRVSAGPGELFF
cdr3_nt: TGTGCCACCAGCAGAGTGAGCGCGGGGCCCGGGGAGCTGTTTTTT

d_call: TRBD1
v_call: TRBV9
clone_size: few
j_call: TRBJ1-1
cdr3_aa: CASSVVQGPNTEAFF
cdr3_nt: TGTGCCAGCAGCGTAGTACAGGGGCCGAACACTGAAGCTTTCTTT

d_call: NA
v_call: TRBV7-9
clone_size: NA
j_call: TRBJ2-5
cdr3_aa: CASSLELVQQETQYF
cdr3_nt: TGTGCCAGCAGCTTAGAGTTGGTACAGCAAGAGACCCAGTACTTC

d_call: NA
v_call: TRBV20-1
clone_size: NA
j_call: TRBJ2-7
cdr3_aa: CSAREPGDSSYDQYF
cdr3_nt: TGCAGTGCTAGAGAACCCGGGGATAGCTCCTACGATCAGTACTTC

d_call: NA
v_call: TRBV29-1
clone_size: few
j_call: TRBJ2-5
cdr3_aa: CSVEGGEETQYF
cdr3_nt: TGCAGCGTTGAAGGTGGGGAAGAGACCCAGTACTTC

d_call: TRBD2
v_call: TRBV30
clone_size: few
j_call: TRBJ2-1
cdr3_aa: CAWIKLAGGNNEQFF
cdr3_nt: TGTGCCTGGATCAAACTAGCGGGGGGTAACAATGAGCAGTTCTTC

d_call: NA
v_call: TRBV13
clone_size: NA
j_call: TRBJ2-5
cdr3_aa: CASSFYPAAQETQYF
cdr3_nt: TGTGCCAGCAGCTTTTATCCGGCAGCTCAAGAGACCCAGTACTTC

d_call: TRBD1
v_call: TRBV20-1
clone_size: NA
j_call: TRBJ1-5
cdr3_aa: CSAILSGTGKQPQHF
cdr3_nt: TGCAGTGCTATTCTCTCCGGGACAGGGAAACAGCCCCAGCATTTT